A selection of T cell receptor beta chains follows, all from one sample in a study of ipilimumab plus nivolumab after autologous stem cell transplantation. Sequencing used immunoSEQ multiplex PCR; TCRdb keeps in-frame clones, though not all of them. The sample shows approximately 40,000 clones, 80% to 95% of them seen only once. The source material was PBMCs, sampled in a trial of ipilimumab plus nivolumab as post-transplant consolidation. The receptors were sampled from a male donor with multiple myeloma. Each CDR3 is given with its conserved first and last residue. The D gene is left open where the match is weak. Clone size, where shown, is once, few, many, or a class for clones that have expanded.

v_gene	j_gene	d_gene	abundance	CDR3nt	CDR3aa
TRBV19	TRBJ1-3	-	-	TGTGCCAGTATATCCAGACGGGAGACAAAAGGAAACACCATATATTTT	CASISRRETKGNTIYF
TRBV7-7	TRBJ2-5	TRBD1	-	TGTGCTAGCAGCTTAACGGACAGGGGGCGCAGACAGACCCAGTACTTC	CASSLTDRGRRQTQYF
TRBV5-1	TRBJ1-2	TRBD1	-	TGCGCCAGCAGCTTGGAGGCCAGGGGGCCTGATGGCTACACCTTC	CASSLEARGPDGYTF
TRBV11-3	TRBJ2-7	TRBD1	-	TGTGCCAGCAGCTTAGCCGGACAGGGATCCTCCGAGCAGTACTTC	CASSLAGQGSSEQYF
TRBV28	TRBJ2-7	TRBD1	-	TGTGCCAGCAGGCTACAGGGGGACGAGCAGTACTTC	CASRLQGDEQYF
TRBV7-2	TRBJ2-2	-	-	TGTGCCAGCAGCTTATTGGGTCGGGGATCCGGGGAGCTGTTTTTT	CASSLLGRGSGELFF
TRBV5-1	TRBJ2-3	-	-	TGCGCCAGCAGCTTGGTAGGACACCACACAGATACGCAGTATTTT	CASSLVGHHTDTQYF
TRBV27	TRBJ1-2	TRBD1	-	TGTGCCAGCAGTTTATCTAGAGGGGGCGGTAGCTATGGCTACACCTTC	CASSLSRGGGSYGYTF
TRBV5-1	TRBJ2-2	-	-	TGCGCCAGCAGCTTGGGACTCAATACTAACACCGGGGAGCTGTTTTTT	CASSLGLNTNTGELFF
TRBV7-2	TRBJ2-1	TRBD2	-	TGTGCCAGCAGGGCTAGCGGGGGGGCATACAATGAGCAGTTCTTC	CASRASGGAYNEQFF
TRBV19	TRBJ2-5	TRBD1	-	TGTGCAAGCGGACAGGGGGCTTTCGAGACCCAGTACTTC	CASGQGAFETQYF
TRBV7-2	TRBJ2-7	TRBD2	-	TGTGCCAGCAGCTCGACTAGCGGGAGGACCGGGGGCTCCTACGAGCAGTACTTC	CASSSTSGRTGGSYEQYF
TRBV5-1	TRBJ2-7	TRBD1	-	TGCGCCAGCAGCTCGACAGGGGGGTCCTACGAGCAGTACTTC	CASSSTGGSYEQYF
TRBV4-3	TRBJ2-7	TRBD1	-	TGCGCCAGCAGCCAATACAGGGGAGCGTACGAGCAGTACTTC	CASSQYRGAYEQYF
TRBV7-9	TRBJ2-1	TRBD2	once	TGTGCCAGCAGCTTAGTCGGTAGCGGGAGATGGAATGAGCAGTTCTTC	CASSLVGSGRWNEQFF
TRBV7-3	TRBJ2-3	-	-	TGTGCCAGCAGCGATTTTGTCACAGATACGCAGTATTTT	CASSDFVTDTQYF
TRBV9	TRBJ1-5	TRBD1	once	TGTGCCAGCAGCCCGGGACAGAGCAATCAGCCCCAGCATTTT	CASSPGQSNQPQHF
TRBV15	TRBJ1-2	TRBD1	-	TGTGCCACCAGGCCCGGACAGGCTCTCTATGGCTACACCTTC	CATRPGQALYGYTF
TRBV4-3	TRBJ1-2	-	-	TGCGCCAGCAGCCAACAACCTATGAACAGGGAGGCTGGCTACACCTTC	CASSQQPMNREAGYTF
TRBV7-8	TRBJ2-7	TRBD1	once	TGTGCCAGCAGGATGGGGGACAGGGGGCCCTACGAGCAGTACTTC	CASRMGDRGPYEQYF
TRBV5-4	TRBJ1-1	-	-	TGTGCCAGCAGCTCGGACAGAGGTGCGACTGAAGCTTTCTTT	CASSSDRGATEAFF
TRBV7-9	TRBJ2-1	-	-	TGTGCCAGCAGCTTATCGGGCGGGGGCCGGTCTAATGAGCAGTTCTTC	CASSLSGGGRSNEQFF
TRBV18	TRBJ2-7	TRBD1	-	TGTGCCAGCTCACCACAAACAGGGGAGCTCGAGCAGTACTTC	CASSPQTGELEQYF
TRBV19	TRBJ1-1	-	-	TGTGCCAGTAGTTTCCCTATCCCGGGCACTGAAGCTTTCTTT	CASSFPIPGTEAFF
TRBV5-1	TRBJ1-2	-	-	TGCGCCAGCAGCCTACCGACAGCCCTCTATGGCTACACCTTC	CASSLPTALYGYTF
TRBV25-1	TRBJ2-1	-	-	TGTGCCAGCAGTGACCGGCGGGTAACGGGCAATGAGCAGTTCTTC	CASSDRRVTGNEQFF
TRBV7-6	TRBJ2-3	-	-	TGTGCCAGCAGCTTAGGGACTAGCACAGATACGCAGTATTTT	CASSLGTSTDTQYF
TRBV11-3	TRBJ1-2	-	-	TGTGCCAGCAGCTTAGATCTTCCAGCCAGGTACTATGGCTACACCTTC	CASSLDLPARYYGYTF
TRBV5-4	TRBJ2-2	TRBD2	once	TGTGCCAGCAGCCCCGGGACTAGCGGGAGTTTATTGTTGGGCGGGGAGCTGTTTTTT	CASSPGTSGSLLLGGELFF
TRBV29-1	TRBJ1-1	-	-	TGCAGCGTTGTGGGGACCCCGGGTACTGAAGCTTTCTTT	CSVVGTPGTEAFF
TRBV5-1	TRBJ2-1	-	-	TGCGCCAGCAGCTTGGCGGACTACAATGAGCAGTTCTTC	CASSLADYNEQFF
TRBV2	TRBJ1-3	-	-	TGTGCCAGCAGTGCCGGTTCTTACTCTGGAAACACCATATATTTT	CASSAGSYSGNTIYF
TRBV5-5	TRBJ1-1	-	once	TGTGCCAGCAGCTTGCGGCAGGGATCGGGGACTGAAGCTTTCTTT	CASSLRQGSGTEAFF
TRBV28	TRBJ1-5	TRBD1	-	TGTGCCAGCAGTTTGGAACGACAGGGGCGACCGAATCAGCCCCAGCATTTT	CASSLERQGRPNQPQHF
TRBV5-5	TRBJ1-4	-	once	TGTGCCAGCAGCTTGGGCCCCATCGGGATCGTAGGGGAAAAACTGTTTTTT	CASSLGPIGIVGEKLFF
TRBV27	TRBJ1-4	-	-	TGTGCCAGCAGTCCCATGGAGGGGCCAATCGAAAAACTGTTTTTT	CASSPMEGPIEKLFF
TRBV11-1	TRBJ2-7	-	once	TGTGCCAGCAGCTTAGACAGGTTCTCCTACGAGCAGTACTTC	CASSLDRFSYEQYF
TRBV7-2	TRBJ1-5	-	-	TGTGCCAGCAGCTCACATCGACAGTCCAATCAGCCCCAGCATTTT	CASSSHRQSNQPQHF
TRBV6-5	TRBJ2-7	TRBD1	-	TGTGCCAGCAGGGGGACAGGGTGGTACGAGCAGTACTTC	CASRGTGWYEQYF
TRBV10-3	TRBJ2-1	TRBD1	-	TGTGCCATCAGTGAGTATGGGACAGGGGAGGGAGAGCAGTTCTTC	CAISEYGTGEGEQFF
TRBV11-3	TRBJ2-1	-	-	TGTGCCAGCAGCCTAGGACCCGACTCCAATGAGCAGTTCTTC	CASSLGPDSNEQFF
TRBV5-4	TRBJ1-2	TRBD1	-	TGTGCCAGCAGCCCACAGGGGATCGGGTATGGCTACACCTTC	CASSPQGIGYGYTF
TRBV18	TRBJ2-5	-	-	TGTGCCAGCTCACCACGAAATATAGGCGCGGGAGAGACCCAGTACTTC	CASSPRNIGAGETQYF
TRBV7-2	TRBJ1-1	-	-	TGTGCCAGCAGCTTCAGTCGGGGGGAAGCTTTCTTT	CASSFSRGEAFF
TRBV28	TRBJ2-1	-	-	TGTGCCAGCAGTTTGATGGGGCACAATGAGCAGTTCTTC	CASSLMGHNEQFF
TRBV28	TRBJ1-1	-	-	TGTGCCAGTTCCCCCTTGAACACTGAAGCTTTCTTT	CASSPLNTEAFF
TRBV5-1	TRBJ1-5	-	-	TGCGCCAGCAGCCCCTCAGGGTTGGGCAATCAGCCCCAGCATTTT	CASSPSGLGNQPQHF